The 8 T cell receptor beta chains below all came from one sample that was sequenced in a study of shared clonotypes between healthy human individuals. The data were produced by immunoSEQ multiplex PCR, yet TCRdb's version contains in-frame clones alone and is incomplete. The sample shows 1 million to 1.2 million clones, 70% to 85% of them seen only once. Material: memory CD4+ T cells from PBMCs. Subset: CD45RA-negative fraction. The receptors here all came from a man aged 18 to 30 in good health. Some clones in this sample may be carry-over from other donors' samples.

This CDR3 reads CASSKRQGALNTEAFF. CDR3 in DNA: TGTGCCAGTAGTAAAAGACAGGGGGCCCTGAACACTGAAGCTTTCTTT. J is TRBJ1-1 and V is TRBV19, with 10 bases matching TRBD1. V was pared by 4 bases and J by 0 bases, with 5 bases of the junction left unmatched. Per the germline V gene, CDR1 is LNHDA and CDR2 is SQIVND (reference sequence). This CDR3 spans 16 amino acids.

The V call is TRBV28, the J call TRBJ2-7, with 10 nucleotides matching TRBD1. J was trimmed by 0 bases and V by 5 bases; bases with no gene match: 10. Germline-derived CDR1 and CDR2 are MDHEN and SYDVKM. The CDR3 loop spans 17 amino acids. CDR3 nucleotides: TGTGCCAGCAGTGGCCCGGGACAGGGGATCCTCTCCTACGAGCAGTACTTC. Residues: CASSGPGQGILSYEQYF. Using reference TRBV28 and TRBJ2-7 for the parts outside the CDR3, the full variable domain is DVKVTQSSRYLVKRTGEKVFLECVQDMDHENMFWYRQDPGLGLRLIYFSYDVKMKEKGDIPEGYSVSREKKERFSLILESASTNQTSMYLCASSGPGQGILSYEQYFGPGTRLTVT.

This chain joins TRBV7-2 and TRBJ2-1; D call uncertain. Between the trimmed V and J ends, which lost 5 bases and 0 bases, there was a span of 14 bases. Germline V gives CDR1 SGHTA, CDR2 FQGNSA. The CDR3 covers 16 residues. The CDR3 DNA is TGTGCCAGCAGCGATGGTGACGACGTCTCCTACAATGAGCAGTTCTTC. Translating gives CASSDGDDVSYNEQFF.

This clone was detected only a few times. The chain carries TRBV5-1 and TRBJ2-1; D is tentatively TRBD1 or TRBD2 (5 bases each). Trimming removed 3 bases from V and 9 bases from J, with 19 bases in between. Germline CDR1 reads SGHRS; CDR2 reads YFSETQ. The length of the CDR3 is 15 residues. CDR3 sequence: CASSYLGPDRGEQFF. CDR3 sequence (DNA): TGCGCCAGCAGCTACCTGGGACCCGACCGGGGTGAGCAGTTCTTC.

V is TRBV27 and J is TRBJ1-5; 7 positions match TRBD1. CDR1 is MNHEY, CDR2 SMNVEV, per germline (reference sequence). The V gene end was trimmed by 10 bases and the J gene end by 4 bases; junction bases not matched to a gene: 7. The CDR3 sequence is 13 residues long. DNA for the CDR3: TGTGCCACTAGCAGGGGGGGTAATCAGCCCCAGCATTTT. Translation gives CATSRGGNQPQHF.

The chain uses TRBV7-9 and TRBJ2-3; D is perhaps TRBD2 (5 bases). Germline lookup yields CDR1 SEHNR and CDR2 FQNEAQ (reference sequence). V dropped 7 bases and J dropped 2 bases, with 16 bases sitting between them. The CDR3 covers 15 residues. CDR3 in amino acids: CASTPPGSNTDTQYF. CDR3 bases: TGTGCCAGCACCCCCCCGGGGTCCAACACAGATACGCAGTATTTT.

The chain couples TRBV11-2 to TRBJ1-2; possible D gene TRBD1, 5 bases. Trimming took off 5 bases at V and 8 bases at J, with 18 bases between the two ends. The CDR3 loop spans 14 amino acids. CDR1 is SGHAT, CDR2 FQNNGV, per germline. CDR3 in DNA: TGTGCCAGCAGCCCGGTACCTCCAGGGAGGGGCTACACCTTC. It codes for CASSPVPPGRGYTF.

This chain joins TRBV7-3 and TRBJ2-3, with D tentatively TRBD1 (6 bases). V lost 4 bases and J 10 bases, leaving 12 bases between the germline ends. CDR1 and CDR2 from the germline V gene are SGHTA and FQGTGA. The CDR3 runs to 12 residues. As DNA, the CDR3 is TGTGCCAGCAGCTCGCAACAGGGACCGCAGTATTTT. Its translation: CASSSQQGPQYF.